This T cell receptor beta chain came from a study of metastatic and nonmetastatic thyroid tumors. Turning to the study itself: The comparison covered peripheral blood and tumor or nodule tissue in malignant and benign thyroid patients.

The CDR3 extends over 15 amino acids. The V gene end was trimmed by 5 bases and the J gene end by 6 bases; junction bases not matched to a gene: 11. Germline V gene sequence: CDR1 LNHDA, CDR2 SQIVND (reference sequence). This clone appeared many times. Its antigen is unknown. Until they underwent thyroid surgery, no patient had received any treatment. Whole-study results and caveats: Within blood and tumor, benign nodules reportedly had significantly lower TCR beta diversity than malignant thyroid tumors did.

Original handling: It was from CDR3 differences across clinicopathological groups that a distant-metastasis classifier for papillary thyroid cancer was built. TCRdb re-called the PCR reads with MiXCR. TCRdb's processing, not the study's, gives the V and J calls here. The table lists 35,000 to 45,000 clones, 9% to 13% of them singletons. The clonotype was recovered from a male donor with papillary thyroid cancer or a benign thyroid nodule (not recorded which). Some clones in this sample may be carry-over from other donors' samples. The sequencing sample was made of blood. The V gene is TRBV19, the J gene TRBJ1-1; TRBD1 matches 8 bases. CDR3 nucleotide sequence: TGTGCCAGTAGTCAACTAGCCCAGGGGGCCCCTGAAGCTTTCTTT. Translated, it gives CASSQLAQGAPEAFF.